These T cell receptor beta chains were read from a single sample in a study of T-cell memory formation after mild COVID-19. TCRdb fed the 5' RACE reads into MiXCR, producing one record per CDR3 protein. The sample lists approximately 260,000 distinct CDR3 sequences, about 17% seen once, with roughly 22% in the top ten. Sequences were obtained from PBMCs or a T cell subset sorted from them (not recorded which). The source of these receptors is a man aged 18 to 35 who had mild COVID-19 (a few samples of this study predate the infection). Cell type and time point are not known. The CDR3 runs from the conserved cysteine through the conserved F or W. The D gene is left open where the match is weak. Rows give clone size only sometimes, using once, few, many, or a class for an expanded clone.

d_gene	v_gene	j_gene	abundance	CDR3nt	CDR3aa
TRBD2	TRBV9	TRBJ2-2	few	TGTGCCAGCAGGGCGGGGGGATCGAACACCGGGGAGCTGTTTTTT	CASRAGGSNTGELFF
-	TRBV6-5	TRBJ2-3	few	TGTGCCAGCAGCCGCCGGGCTAGCACAGATACGCAGTATTTT	CASSRRASTDTQYF
TRBD2	TRBV11-2	TRBJ2-4	-	TGTGCCAGCAGCCCCGGGACGGGGGGCATTCAGTACTTC	CASSPGTGGIQYF
TRBD1	TRBV29-1	TRBJ1-1	few	TGCAGCGTGGCACAGGGGTGGGGAATGAACACTGAAGCTTTCTTT	CSVAQGWGMNTEAFF
TRBD1	TRBV4-3	TRBJ1-6	-	TGTGCCAGCAGCCAAGGGACAGGGCGAAATTCACCCCTCCACTTT	CASSQGTGRNSPLHF
-	TRBV5-1	TRBJ1-1	-	TGCGCCAGCAGCTTGGAACATCCCGGGGGTACTGAAGCTTTCTTT	CASSLEHPGGTEAFF
-	TRBV4-1	TRBJ1-1	few	TGCGCCAGCAGCCAAGCGGCGGGGAAGGGTCGGAACACTGAAGCTTTCTTT	CASSQAAGKGRNTEAFF
TRBD1	TRBV9	TRBJ2-1	few	TGTGCCAGCAGCGTAGAGGGGACAGGGTGGAATGAGCAGTTCTTC	CASSVEGTGWNEQFF
-	TRBV15	TRBJ2-7	-	TGTGCCACCAGCAGTGGGGGGAACTACGAGCAGTACTTC	CATSSGGNYEQYF
TRBD1	TRBV29-1	TRBJ1-2	-	TGCAGCGTTGACAGGGGGCTTGGCTACACCTTC	CSVDRGLGYTF
TRBD1	TRBV9	TRBJ1-1	-	TGTGCCAGCAGCGTATCCGGGACAGGGGACTATGAAGCTTTCTTT	CASSVSGTGDYEAFF
-	TRBV2	TRBJ1-1	-	TGTGCCAGCAGTGTCGTAGAGGGACTGACTGAAGCTTTCTTT	CASSVVEGLTEAFF
TRBD2	TRBV7-9	TRBJ2-5	-	TGTGCCAGCAGCTTAGTCCCTCACGGGAGGGAGACCCAGTACTTC	CASSLVPHGRETQYF
-	TRBV11-2	TRBJ1-2	-	TGTGCCAGCAGCTTAACCAACGGATATGGCTACACCTTC	CASSLTNGYGYTF
-	TRBV9	TRBJ1-5	few	TGTGCCAGCAGCGGAAGGGGGGCCGATCAGCCCCAGCATTTT	CASSGRGADQPQHF
TRBD2	TRBV5-1	TRBJ2-1	-	TGCGCCAGCAGTCTGACTAGCATTTATGGCAATGAGCAGTTCTTC	CASSLTSIYGNEQFF
-	TRBV6-5	TRBJ1-2	few	TGTGCCAGCAGTTCCGGGTGGGTCTATGGCTACACCTTC	CASSSGWVYGYTF
-	TRBV12-3/TRBV12-4	TRBJ2-3	many	TGTGCCAGCAGTGGGGCCCCCCGGGTGAGCACAGATACGCAGTATTTT	CASSGAPRVSTDTQYF
-	TRBV20-1	TRBJ2-1	few	TGCAGTGCCCCTTCACCGGGGGGCCTCTACAATGAGCAGTTCTTC	CSAPSPGGLYNEQFF
-	TRBV20-1	TRBJ1-5	-	TGCAGTGCTATGCAGGGTGGCGGCAATCAGCCCCAGCATTTT	CSAMQGGGNQPQHF
-	TRBV28	TRBJ2-3	-	TGTGCCAGCAGTTCCAGCGTGCCAGATACGCAGTATTTT	CASSSSVPDTQYF
-	TRBV6-6	TRBJ2-3	-	TGTGCCAGCAGTTTGCCGGGACCCCTCACAGATACGCAGTATTTT	CASSLPGPLTDTQYF
TRBD1	TRBV3-1	TRBJ1-1	-	TGTGCCAGCAGCCAAGATAGCGGGACAGGGGCTCGGTTGGGGAACACTGAAGCTTTCTTT	CASSQDSGTGARLGNTEAFF
-	TRBV15	TRBJ1-5	-	TGTGCCACCAGCAGAGTTGGCCAGCCCCAGCATTTT	CATSRVGQPQHF
-	TRBV6-6	TRBJ1-3	-	TGTGCCAGCAGTTACTCGGGCCAGGGAGTCACCATATATTTT	CASSYSGQGVTIYF
-	TRBV4-1	TRBJ2-3	few	TGCGCCAGCAGCCAAGATAACGGGGAAGGAGATACGCAGTATTTT	CASSQDNGEGDTQYF
-	TRBV20-1	TRBJ1-5	-	TGCAGTGCTAGAGGGGGCTCGGGCAATCAGCCCCAGCATTTT	CSARGGSGNQPQHF
TRBD1	TRBV4-3	TRBJ2-1	-	TGCGCCAGCAGCCAAGATAACCAGGGGGACCGCTTCACGCAGTTCTTC	CASSQDNQGDRFTQFF
TRBD2	TRBV10-3	TRBJ2-3	many	TGTGCCACGCAACTAGCGGGGGGAACCGCAGATACGCAGTATTTT	CATQLAGGTADTQYF
-	TRBV6-2/TRBV6-3	TRBJ2-4	few	TGTGCCAGCAGCAGGGGAGCCAAAAACATTCAGTACTTC	CASSRGAKNIQYF
-	TRBV11-1	TRBJ2-1	-	TGTGCCAGCAGCACCGGGACGGCGTCCTACAATGAGCAGTTCTTC	CASSTGTASYNEQFF
-	TRBV4-3	TRBJ2-1	few	TGCGCCAGCAGCCAAGATGGGGACCGCCAGGAGCAGTTCTTC	CASSQDGDRQEQFF
-	TRBV4-3	TRBJ1-3	few	TGCGCCAGCAGCCAAGGGAGGGTATTAGGTGGAAACACCATATATTTT	CASSQGRVLGGNTIYF
TRBD2	TRBV11-1	TRBJ2-1	-	TGTGCCAGCAGCCCCGGGACTAGCGGGGCACACCAGGCCTACAATGAGCAGTTCTTC	CASSPGTSGAHQAYNEQFF
TRBD1	TRBV5-1	TRBJ2-3	many	TGCGCCAGCAGCTCTGGACAGGCCCAGTTCACAGATACGCAGTATTTT	CASSSGQAQFTDTQYF